This TCR beta chain was found in a study of identical twins (dated by TCRdb to the mid-2010s). Looking at the study overall: To test whether fetal clonotypes persist, the study used deep sequencing on TCR alpha and beta repertoires from monozygotic twins, unrelated adults of various ages, and cord blood. Replicate twin experiments were performed at different times using different library preparation protocols to rule out contamination.

The protocol used for the library was 5' RACE. TCRdb names Illumina HiSeq 2000 as the instrument used. Template switching introduced a universal primer binding site; the final cDNA contained a unique molecular identifier, enabling accurate counting of TCR cDNA molecules. Specific primers in the conserved constant-segment region were used to synthesize first-strand cDNA for the TCR alpha and beta chains. To control for contamination, each cDNA library was double barcoded with a SMART-Mk sample barcode plus Illumina barcodes. TruSeq adapter sequences, together with Illumina sample barcodes, were added in two successive PCR steps. TCR alpha and beta cDNA libraries were sequenced on the Illumina HiSeq platform with custom primers. The study's processing was this. MiGEC was used to process raw reads and extract unique molecular identifiers, and MiXCR was used to find CDR3 positions. Recombination models were inferred per individual with the repgenHMM and IGoR tools using an EM algorithm. Shared clonotype analysis was performed with the tcR package in R, normalizing sharing by the product of cloneset sizes. Out-of-frame nonproductive sequences were analyzed to study raw recombination free of thymic and clonal selection effects. The public reads were run again by TCRdb, first through fastp at Q25 and then through MiXCR, and only productive beta chains were kept. CDR3 protein sequences are deduplicated, and each keeps its most common genes and DNA. The V and J calls were determined by TCRdb, not by the authors. For this sample the table gives nearly 650,000 distinct CDR3 sequences, of which just over 7% were detected only once. The ten largest clonotypes hold 1.6% of the sample.

The table lists this clonotype with many counts. Its specific antigen is unknown. The junction departs from germline at one end; a sequencing error may be responsible. The CDR3 covers 14 residues, taking in both the cysteine and the phenylalanine. Only the CDR3 DNA is retained, 42 bases long and in frame from the first base. Based on the germline V gene, the CDR1 and CDR2 sequences are SGHRS and YFSETQ. Every donor was a healthy Caucasian. The twin cohort consisted of three pairs of female monozygotic twins, all aged roughly 18 to 30 years. The RNA used for TCR libraries was isolated from peripheral blood mononuclear cells. General findings and caveats noted by the study authors: Recombination models systematically underestimated out-of-frame TCR alpha sharing in monozygotic twins but agreed with sharing between unrelated individuals. Excess twin sharing in beta out-of-frame sequences was weaker because fewer shared sequences lowered the signal-to-noise ratio. Out-of-frame TCR alpha sequences shared between twins showed an excess of low generation-probability sequences compared with coincidental sharing between unrelated individuals. Fewer insertions were carried by abundant cord blood beta clonotypes; a weaker similar trend was observed in young adult naive repertoires, while no such trend was observed in memory repertoires. Conclusions relied on cross-sectional statistical analysis, since the same donors could not be followed over many years. Invariant T cells such as MAIT and iNKT could partly confound zero-insertion analyses, although diverse VJ usage argued against such confounding for most clonotypes.

A further study also used this sample, focusing on yellow fever vaccine responses in identical twins. The second study, in turn, reports: The authors reported that the T cell response to vaccination in identical twins appeared partly convergent and partly personalized. The study precisely tracked vaccine-responding T cell clones in identical twins.

The chain links TRBV5-1 with TRBJ1-6; no D gene can be assigned with confidence. Sequencing input: PBMCs. The TCR originated in a woman younger than 30 in good health. The CDR3 region has the sequence CASSLNLYNSPLHF. The nucleotides are TGTGCCAGCAGTTTGAACCTTTATAATTCACCCCTCCACTTT.